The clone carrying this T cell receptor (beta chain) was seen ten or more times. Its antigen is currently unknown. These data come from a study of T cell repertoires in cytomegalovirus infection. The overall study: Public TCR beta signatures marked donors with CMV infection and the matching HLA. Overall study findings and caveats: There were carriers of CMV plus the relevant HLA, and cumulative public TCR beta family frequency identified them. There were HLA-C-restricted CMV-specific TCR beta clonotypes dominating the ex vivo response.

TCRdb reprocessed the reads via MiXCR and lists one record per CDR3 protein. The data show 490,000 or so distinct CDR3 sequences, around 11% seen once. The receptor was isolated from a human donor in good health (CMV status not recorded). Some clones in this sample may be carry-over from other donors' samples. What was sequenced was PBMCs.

The DNA of the CDR3 is TGTGCCAGCAGTGAGGAAAACTCCTCCGCAAAAACCCAGTACTTC. Its protein is CASSEENSSAKTQYF. This sequence joins TRBV2 and TRBJ2-5; D unresolved. The CDR3 is 15 amino acids. CDR1 and CDR2 from the germline V gene are SNHLY and FYNNEI. Trimming took off 3 bases at V and 8 bases at J, with 19 bases between the two ends.